Sequencing of this TCR beta chain was carried out in a study of patients and donors after allogeneic stem cell transplantation. TCRdb independently ran MiXCR on the RT-PCR reads; one entry per CDR3 protein. Here the sample spans more than 850,000 distinct CDR3 sequences, 18% being singletons. The clonotype was recovered from a human donor who was either an allogeneic HSCT recipient or a stem cell or donor lymphocyte infusion donor (not recorded which). It is not recorded whose cells these are; they may come from a transplant donor. Specimen: blood, either unsorted or a sorted T cell fraction (not recorded which).

The CDR3 sequence: CASSLGDTGSNEQFF. The CDR3 bases are TGCGCCAGCAGCTTGGGGGACACAGGCTCCAATGAGCAGTTCTTC. The V call is TRBV5-1, the J call TRBJ2-1, with D maybe TRBD1 (6 bases). This CDR3 contains 15 residues. CDR1 and CDR2 from the germline V gene are SGHRS and YFSETQ. Trimming removed 0 bases from V and 6 bases from J, with 13 bases in between.